The rows below give T cell receptor beta chains drawn from one sample of a study of T cell repertoires in cytomegalovirus infection. TCRdb fed the reads into MiXCR, producing one record per CDR3 protein. The table records around 630,000 distinct CDR3 sequences, 20% to 30% of them present only once. Sequencing was carried out using CD8+ T cells from PBMCs. The receptors derive from a human donor in good health (CMV status not recorded). Some clones in this sample may be carry-over from other donors' samples. CDR3s include the opening cysteine and the closing phenylalanine or tryptophan. Fields, in order: V gene, clone size, D gene, J gene, CDR3 DNA, CDR3 protein. The D gene is left open where the match is weak. Clone size appears in some rows only: once, few, many, or a class for an expanded clone.

V gene: TRBV14; clone size: once; D gene: .; J gene: TRBJ1-1; CDR3 DNA: TGTGCCTGCAGCCTGACAGCGAACACTGAAGCTTTCTTT; CDR3 protein: CACSLTANTEAFF
V gene: TRBV10-1; clone size: .; D gene: .; J gene: TRBJ1-1; CDR3 DNA: TGCGCCAGCAGTGACGGGGACCCCACTGAAGCTTTCTTT; CDR3 protein: CASSDGDPTEAFF
V gene: TRBV7-6; clone size: .; D gene: .; J gene: TRBJ2-7; CDR3 DNA: TGTGCCAACAGTTTACAGGGCTACGAGCAGTACTTC; CDR3 protein: CANSLQGYEQYF
V gene: TRBV7-6; clone size: .; D gene: .; J gene: TRBJ1-3; CDR3 DNA: TGTGCCAGCAGCTCTACAAGGTTAGAAAGCTCTGGAAACACCATATATTTT; CDR3 protein: CASSSTRLESSGNTIYF
V gene: TRBV6-6; clone size: .; D gene: TRBD2; J gene: TRBJ2-1; CDR3 DNA: TGTGCCAGCAGTTACCTAGCGGGGGCCAATGAGCAGTTCTTC; CDR3 protein: CASSYLAGANEQFF
V gene: TRBV6-1; clone size: many; D gene: TRBD1; J gene: TRBJ1-1; CDR3 DNA: TGTGCCAGCACCTTTACCTCCAGGGGGCAACAAAATAATGAAGCTTTCTTT; CDR3 protein: CASTFTSRGQQNNEAFF
V gene: TRBV28; clone size: many; D gene: .; J gene: TRBJ1-5; CDR3 DNA: TGTGCCAGCAGGACCGGGACGTCGTTTAGGGATCAGCCCCAGCATTTT; CDR3 protein: CASRTGTSFRDQPQHF
V gene: TRBV7-6; clone size: many; D gene: .; J gene: TRBJ1-5; CDR3 DNA: TGTGCCAGCAGCCCCCGCGGCAATACGCCCCAGCATTTT; CDR3 protein: CASSPRGNTPQHF
V gene: TRBV14; clone size: many; D gene: .; J gene: TRBJ2-3; CDR3 DNA: TGTGCCAGCAGCCAGGGCCAGCGTGGGAGTTGGAATACGCAGTATTTT; CDR3 protein: CASSQGQRGSWNTQYF
V gene: TRBV15; clone size: .; D gene: TRBD1; J gene: TRBJ1-4; CDR3 DNA: TGTGCCACCAGCAGGGACAGGAGATCAACTAATGAAAAACTGTTTTTT; CDR3 protein: CATSRDRRSTNEKLFF